The sequence of this T cell receptor beta chain was determined in a study of siplizumab effects on memory and regulatory T cells. Study-wide findings and caveats: The majority of clones, roughly 75-97% of proliferating CD4+ or CD8+ clones, lacked an assignable naive or memory phenotype.

In its sample, this clone was seen once. The antigen is not known. Only in-frame clones appear in the TCRdb table, and some are missing; sequencing was by immunoSEQ multiplex PCR. The data hold 100,000 or so clones, with just under 95% observed a single time. Sequenced: non-Treg CD4+ T cells sorted from blood. The sequence was obtained from a human donor in good health.

The CDR3 here is CASSSQLGGSYEQYF. The CDR3 DNA follows: TGTGCCAGCAGCTCGCAGCTCGGCGGTTCCTACGAGCAGTACTTC. V gene TRBV11-1 combines with J gene TRBJ2-7; unclear D gene. Trimming stripped 4 bases from V and 1 base from J, with 14 bases between. There are 15 residues in the CDR3. Germline CDR1 is SGHAT and CDR2 is FQDESV (reference sequence). Supplemented by reference TRBV11-1 and TRBJ2-7, the full variable domain reads EAEVAQSPRYKITEKSQAVAFWCDPISGHATLYWYRQILGQGPELLVQFQDESVVDDSQLPKDRFSAERLKGVDSTLKIQPAELGDSAMYLCASSSQLGGSYEQYFGPGTRLTVT.